This T cell receptor beta chain derives from a study of response to subunit inactivated influenza vaccine (dated by TCRdb to the late 2010s). For context, the study as a whole: Deep quantitative profiling of the T cell receptor repertoire was used in the study to follow responses to a trivalent subunit inactivated influenza vaccine. Results and caveats for the whole study, not just this receptor: The authors proposed that each seasonal influenza vaccination may bring in only a limited number of new T cells.

Preparation of the library involved RT-PCR. Sequencing was performed on an Illumina HiSeq 2500. The public reads were reprocessed in TCRdb via fastp at Q25 and MiXCR, keeping in-frame beta chains. Each record represents a unique CDR3 protein, reported with the most common genes and DNA among its rows. Within this sample are about 650,000 distinct CDR3 sequences, with around 15% of them counted one time only. Clones ranked in the top ten supply less than 8.5% of the sample. Worth noting for this clonotype: Its antigen is still unknown. No much larger clone is present one base from it, and per-base qualities are unavailable.

V and J lose 9 bases and 8 bases, and a span of 17 bases separates them. The cysteine opens and the phenylalanine closes a CDR3 of 12 amino acids. Only CDR3 DNA remains: 36 bases, in frame from the first base. The germline V gene specifies SGDLS as CDR1 and YYNGEE as CDR2. This chain joins TRBV9 to TRBJ1-2; D gene: possibly TRBD1, on 5 matching bases. The receptor comes from a man between 45 and 60 years old who received an inactivated influenza vaccine. Donor details come from another sample of the same person, matched by shared clones. Sequences were derived from PBMCs from blood, sampled 14 days before vaccination. The encoded CDR3 is CATDSAGGGYTF. The nucleotide sequence is given as TGTGCCACCGATAGCGCGGGGGGAGGCTACACCTTC.